The 30 T cell receptor delta chains given below trace back to one sample, sequenced in a study of Vδ1+ human thymocytes. The template was reverse-transcribed extracted RNA. Pooled V-gene forward primers with one constant-region reverse primer generated the CDR3 amplicons by multiplex PCR. TCRdb re-analyzed the multiplex PCR reads via CATT. The sample includes over 65,000 delta-chain clones, 30% to 40% seen only once; the top ten take under 0.3%. General study points: Thymic TRG and TRD repertoires appeared highly polyclonal, with Gaussian CDR3 length distributions.

No antigens are known for them. Sequencing was done on a sample of Vdelta1+ gamma-delta thymocytes from the thymus. The subset is: FACS-sorted CD3+ TCRalphabeta- TCRVdelta1+ TCRVdelta2- thymocytes. These receptors originate from a boy in the first two years of life who had congenital heart surgery.

The chain links TRDV1 to TRDJ1; D possibly corresponds to TRDD3 (6 bases). The germline V gene has CDR1 TSWWSYY and CDR2 QGS. V shed 4 bases and J shed 0 bases, with 30 bases lying between them. The CDR3 runs 21 residues. This CDR3 reads CALGGLLPKGPLGPYTDKLIF. The CDR3 region has the DNA TGTGCTCTTGGGGGACTACTTCCCAAGGGACCTCTGGGGCCATACACCGATAAACTCATCTTT.

V usage is TRDV1 and J usage is TRDJ1, with 7 bases that match TRDD3. Per the germline V gene, CDR1 is TSWWSYY and CDR2 is QGS. V lost 0 bases, J lost 4 bases, and 17 bases stayed unmatched. This CDR3 is built from 19 residues. CDR3 residues: CALGELVTCRGMAYDKLIF. The CDR3 nucleotides read TGTGCTCTTGGGGAACTAGTTACTTGCAGGGGGATGGCCTACGATAAACTCATCTTT.

The table lists this clone with a count of one. The chain joins TRDV1 to TRDJ1, with D perhaps given as TRDD2 or TRDD3 (9 bases each). Germline values: CDR1 TSWWSYY, CDR2 QGS. Trimming pared 1 base from V and 0 bases from J, leaving 42 bases between. This CDR3 contains 26 residues. The DNA for the CDR3 is TGTGCTCTTGGGGAACCCCGGCCTTCCTACTACCCCCAACTGGGGGACACCCGCCTAAACACCGATAAACTCATCTTT. It codes for CALGEPRPSYYPQLGDTRLNTDKLIF.

V gene TRDV1 combines with J gene TRDJ1, with 8 bases lining up with TRDD3. The germline gives CDR1 TSWWSYY, CDR2 QGS. Trimming removed 0 bases from V and 0 bases from J; junction bases left unmatched: 21. The CDR3 consists of 22 residues. The chain's CDR3 is CALGELISSVLGASRYTDKLIF. As DNA, the CDR3 is TGTGCTCTTGGGGAACTAATATCCTCCGTACTGGGGGCTTCACGGTACACCGATAAACTCATCTTT.

As regards this clone: Different DNA sequences within this sample yield the same CDR3. This chain joins TRDV1 and TRDJ1; 7 bases fit TRDD3. The CDR3 contains 18 residues. Germline assignment: CDR1 TSWWSYY and CDR2 QGS. The V and J ends lost 0 bases and 0 bases, in that order; junction bases with no gene match: 10. CDR3: CALGELAPLGEYTDKLIF. In DNA form, the CDR3 reads TGTGCTCTTGGGGAACTCGCTCCGTTGGGGGAGTACACCGATAAACTCATCTTT.

This clone has only one observation. V gene TRDV1 combines with J gene TRDJ1, with TRDD3 identical over 7 bases. J was trimmed by 5 bases and V by 4 bases; bases with no gene match: 25. The germline gives CDR1 TSWWSYY, CDR2 QGS. There are 20 residues in the CDR3. The CDR3 coding sequence is TGTGCTCTTGGGGTACCCATCTTTCCCCCTACTGGGGACCGGACGGATAAACTCATCTTT. Amino acids: CALGVPIFPPTGDRTDKLIF.

This chain joins TRDV1 and TRDJ1, with 9 nucleotides matching TRDD2. Trimming removed 3 bases from V and 1 base from J; junction bases left unmatched: 30. Looked up from germline, CDR1 is TSWWSYY and CDR2 is QGS. This CDR3 spans 24 amino acids. The CDR3 loop is CALGEMLGPSYRPLGPHFTDKLIF. CDR3 bases: TGTGCTCTTGGGGAGATGCTGGGGCCTTCCTACCGTCCCCTGGGGCCCCATTTCACCGATAAACTCATCTTT.

A few counts support this clone. The J gene is TRDJ1, the V gene TRDV1; 9 bases are shared with TRDD2. Germline V gives CDR1 TSWWSYY, CDR2 QGS. Unmatched junction bases numbered 23, after V lost 1 base and J lost 11 bases. CDR3 size: 19 residues. CDR3 protein: CALGEPHLPTFGGRETLIF. The CDR3 coding sequence is TGTGCTCTTGGGGAACCCCACCTTCCTACGTTCGGGGGGAGGGAAACCCTCATCTTT.

There are a few counts of this clone. The chain is built from TRDV1 and TRDJ1; TRDD2 is a possible D gene (6 bases). This CDR3 has 18 residues. V lost 0 bases and J lost 4, with 21 bases in between. Germline V lookup: CDR1 TSWWSYY, CDR2 QGS. The CDR3 loop reads CALGELGRFLKGGDKLIF. Written as DNA, the CDR3 is TGTGCTCTTGGGGAACTAGGTAGATTCCTAAAGGGGGGCGATAAACTCATCTTT.

This clone was detected only once. The same CDR3 can be traced to other DNA sequences in this sample. The genes are TRDV1 and TRDJ1; a weak D match, TRDD3 (5 bases). With 3 bases removed from V and 0 bases from J, the gap between germline ends came to 23 bases. The germline V gene encodes CDR1 TSWWSYY and CDR2 QGS. The CDR3 is 19 residues long. CDR3: CALGDNPEPWWGNTDKLIF. CDR3 DNA: TGTGCTCTTGGGGATAACCCTGAGCCTTGGTGGGGAAACACCGATAAACTCATCTTT.

The chain has TRDV1 and TRDJ1, with 10 bases lining up with TRDD3. V was pared by 0 bases and J by 0 bases, with 19 bases of the junction left unmatched. Per germline, CDR1 TSWWSYY and CDR2 QGS. The CDR3 sequence is 22 residues long. This chain's CDR3 is CALGELQPGLGDRRPYTDKLIF. For the CDR3, the DNA is TGTGCTCTTGGGGAACTCCAGCCGGGGCTGGGGGATAGACGCCCCTACACCGATAAACTCATCTTT.

This clone was detected a few times. The chain combines TRDV1 with TRDJ1; D is perhaps TRDD2 or TRDD3 (7 bases each). Germline CDR1 and CDR2: TSWWSYY and QGS. This CDR3 comprises 23 residues. Trimming cost V 5 bases and J 0 bases, with 37 bases left between them. Written as DNA, the CDR3 is TGTGCTCTTGGGATCCCACGGCCTTCCTCCTTACTGGGGACCCGGGGGTACACCGATAAACTCATCTTT. Translation: CALGIPRPSSLLGTRGYTDKLIF.

The rearrangement joins TRDV1 to TRDJ1; 9 bases align to TRDD3. V dropped 3 bases and J dropped 0; count of bases not matched to a gene: 17. The CDR3 runs 20 residues. The germline CDR1 and CDR2 sequences are TSWWSYY and QGS. The DNA of the CDR3 is TGTGCTCTTGGGGACCTTTTCCACCCGTACTGGGGGACGTACACCGATAAACTCATCTTT. Amino acid sequence: CALGDLFHPYWGTYTDKLIF.

The chain combines TRDV1 with TRDJ1; maybe TRDD3 (5 bases). The CDR3 extends over 20 amino acids. Germline values: CDR1 TSWWSYY, CDR2 QGS. V lost 2 bases and J lost 0, with 25 bases in between. DNA of the CDR3: TGTGCTCTTGGGGAAAGCTCACGTGACATACGGACCTTTTACACCGATAAACTCATCTTT. The encoded protein is CALGESSRDIRTFYTDKLIF.

The rearrangement links TRDV1 to TRDJ1, with D perhaps TRDD2 (6 bases). This CDR3 comprises 22 residues. Germline V CDR1 and CDR2: TSWWSYY, QGS. Between the trimmed V and J ends, which lost 5 bases and 0 bases, there was a span of 34 bases. The CDR3 bases are TGTGCTCTTGGGACACACGCCTTCCCCGATCGGTGGCGACTGGTCGACACCGATAAACTCATCTTT. Amino acids: CALGTHAFPDRWRLVDTDKLIF.

This clone was counted between two and nine times. The chain recombines TRDV2 with TRDJ1; no clear D gene. Trimming left V 4 bases short and J 2 bases short, with 7 bases between. CDR3 size: 12 residues. CDR1 is GEAIGNYY and CDR2 is EKD in the germline V gene. CDR3: CACEEATDKLIF. DNA for the CDR3: TGTGCCTGTGAGGAGGCGACCGATAAACTCATCTTT.

The chain combines TRDV1 with TRDJ1; 13 positions match TRDD3. Per germline, CDR1 TSWWSYY and CDR2 QGS. J was trimmed by 6 bases and V by 1 base; bases with no gene match: 17. CDR3 length equals 20 residues. As DNA, the CDR3 is TGTGCTCTTGGGGAACACAGGCCACGTACTGGGGGATACGTACCGCATAAACTCATCTTT. Translated, it gives CALGEHRPRTGGYVPHKLIF.

The gene calls are TRDV1 and TRDJ1; D unclear. Germline assignment: CDR1 TSWWSYY and CDR2 QGS. V was pared by 4 bases and J by 2 bases, with 26 bases between. The CDR3 has 19 residues. The DNA of the CDR3 is TGTGCTCTTGGGGGGGGTCGCAGCACCCCATGTCAGGGGACCGATAAACTCATCTTT. Translating it yields CALGGGRSTPCQGTDKLIF.

This clone showed up just once. The J gene is TRDJ2, the V gene TRDV1; a possible D gene is TRDD3 (6 bases). CDR3 length: 19 amino acids. Trimming shortened V by 0 bases and J by 11 bases, and 28 bases separated the two germline ends. In germline, CDR1 is TSWWSYY, CDR2 QGS. The chain's CDR3 is CALGELFLGDPRTVAQLFF. CDR3 coding DNA: TGTGCTCTTGGGGAACTGTTCCTTGGGGATCCGCGAACCGTCGCCCAACTCTTCTTT.

This clone was seen a handful of times. The rearrangement uses TRDV1 and TRDJ1; TRDD3 agrees at 13 bases. V dropped 2 bases and J dropped 7; count of bases not matched to a gene: 10. The CDR3 runs to 17 residues. Germline lookup yields CDR1 TSWWSYY and CDR2 QGS. This CDR3 reads CALGEVPTGGYGAKLIF. In DNA, the CDR3 is TGTGCTCTTGGGGAAGTGCCTACTGGGGGATACGGGGCTAAACTCATCTTT.

The genes are TRDV1 and TRDJ1; TRDD2 is a possible D gene (5 bases). This CDR3 has 20 residues. V shed 2 bases and J shed 0 bases, with 25 bases lying between them. Germline CDR1 is TSWWSYY and CDR2 is QGS. CDR3: CALGESFPRRVETYTDKLIF. The CDR3 nucleotides read TGTGCTCTTGGGGAAAGCTTCCCCCGTCGGGTTGAGACGTACACCGATAAACTCATCTTT.

The chain combines TRDV1 with TRDJ1; TRDD3 aligns across 11 bases. Germline V gives CDR1 TSWWSYY, CDR2 QGS. V was pared by 5 bases and J by 0 bases, with 23 bases of the junction left unmatched. CDR3 length: 22 residues. The CDR3 here is CALGTQLPIPVLGDKNTDKLIF. Here the CDR3 DNA reads TGTGCTCTTGGGACCCAGCTTCCTATTCCGGTACTGGGGGATAAAAACACCGATAAACTCATCTTT.

V and J are TRDV1 and TRDJ1; the match to TRDD3 covers 10 bases. Germline CDR1 is TSWWSYY and CDR2 is QGS. Trimming took 1 base from V and 0 from J; bases not matched to a gene: 35. The CDR3 runs 27 residues. The CDR3 loop reads CALGERVRPPELLPLYWGIRYTDKLIF. The DNA for the CDR3 is TGTGCTCTTGGGGAACGGGTGCGCCCGCCGGAACTTCTTCCCCTGTACTGGGGGATCCGGTACACCGATAAACTCATCTTT.

This clone was detected once. Other DNA sequences in this sample translate to the same CDR3. The genes are TRDV1 and TRDJ1, with 8 bases that match TRDD3. Per the germline V gene, CDR1 is TSWWSYY and CDR2 is QGS. The CDR3 has 20 amino acids. With 3 bases clipped from V and 1 base from J, the junction kept 19 bases outside the gene matches. CDR3 protein: CALGDLPRWGYIPVTDKLIF. Here the CDR3 DNA reads TGTGCTCTTGGGGACCTCCCTAGGTGGGGATACATCCCTGTCACCGATAAACTCATCTTT.

The chain has TRDV1 and TRDJ1; the D is unclear. CDR1 and CDR2 (germline): TSWWSYY, QGS. Trimming took off 0 bases at V and 3 bases at J, with 26 bases between the two ends. This CDR3 is 20 amino acids long. The CDR3 protein is CALGELCLPGPDAVPDKLIF. The CDR3 DNA sequence: TGTGCTCTTGGGGAACTGTGTTTACCAGGCCCTGACGCCGTTCCCGATAAACTCATCTTT.

V is TRDV1 and J is TRDJ1, with 9 bases fitting TRDD3. V lost 2 bases and J lost 11; bases outside the gene matches: 18. Looked up from germline, CDR1 is TSWWSYY and CDR2 is QGS. This CDR3 has 17 amino acids. CDR3 sequence (DNA): TGTGCTCTTGGGGAAATCCGTACTGGGGGAAAAAGATCCGGGCTCATCTTT. Amino acid sequence: CALGEIRTGGKRSGLIF.

Note on this clone: This CDR3 is also generated by other DNA sequences in the sample. The V and J genes are TRDV1 and TRDJ1, with D maybe TRDD3 (6 bases). Deletions cut 5 bases from V and 0 bases from J, with 34 bases between. The CDR3 loop spans 22 amino acids. CDR1 TSWWSYY and CDR2 QGS come from the germline V gene. CDR3 DNA: TGTGCTCTTGGGAACATCTCACCTCCCTTTGTACTGGGACCCGGGTACACCGATAAACTCATCTTT. It translates to CALGNISPPFVLGPGYTDKLIF.

In this sample, this clone turned up a few times. The J gene is TRDJ1, the V gene TRDV1; D might be TRDD3 (6 bases). The CDR3 is 21 amino acids. Germline-derived CDR1 and CDR2 are TSWWSYY and QGS. Between the trimmed V and J ends, which lost 0 bases and 0 bases, there was a span of 26 bases. CDR3 protein: CALGELRYGLSPPGYTDKLIF. CDR3 bases: TGTGCTCTTGGGGAACTTAGATACGGCCTTTCCCCCCCCGGCTACACCGATAAACTCATCTTT.

This chain connects TRDV1 to TRDJ1; 11 positions agree with TRDD3. Germline V gene sequence: CDR1 TSWWSYY, CDR2 QGS. Trimming took 3 bases from V and 1 from J; bases not matched to a gene: 10. This CDR3 region has 18 residues. DNA of the CDR3: TGTGCTCTTGGGGACTTCTCTGGGGGATACTACTTCACCGATAAACTCATCTTT. It specifies CALGDFSGGYYFTDKLIF.

V is TRDV1 and J is TRDJ1; 10 positions agree with TRDD3. After removal of 4 bases from V and 0 bases from J, the junction contained 8 bases not matched to a gene. This CDR3 is 17 amino acids long. CDR1 TSWWSYY and CDR2 QGS come from the germline V gene. CDR3 sequence (DNA): TGTGCTCTTGGGGCCTTTCTGGGGGATAAGTACACCGATAAACTCATCTTT. Protein: CALGAFLGDKYTDKLIF.